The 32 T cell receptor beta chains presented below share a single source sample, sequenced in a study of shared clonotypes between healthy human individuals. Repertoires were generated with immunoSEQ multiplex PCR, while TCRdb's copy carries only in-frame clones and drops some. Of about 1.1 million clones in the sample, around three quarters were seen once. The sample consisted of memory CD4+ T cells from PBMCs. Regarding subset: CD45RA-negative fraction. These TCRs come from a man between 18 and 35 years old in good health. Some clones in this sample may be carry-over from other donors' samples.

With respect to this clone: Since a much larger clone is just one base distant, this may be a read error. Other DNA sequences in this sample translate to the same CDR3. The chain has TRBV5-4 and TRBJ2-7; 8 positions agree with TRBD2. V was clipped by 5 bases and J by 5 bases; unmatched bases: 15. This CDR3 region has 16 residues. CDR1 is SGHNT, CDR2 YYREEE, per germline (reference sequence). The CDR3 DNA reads TGTGCCAGCAGTCCCCTCCCGGGTGCGGGAGGCGACGAGCAGTACTTC. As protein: CASSPLPGAGGDEQYF.

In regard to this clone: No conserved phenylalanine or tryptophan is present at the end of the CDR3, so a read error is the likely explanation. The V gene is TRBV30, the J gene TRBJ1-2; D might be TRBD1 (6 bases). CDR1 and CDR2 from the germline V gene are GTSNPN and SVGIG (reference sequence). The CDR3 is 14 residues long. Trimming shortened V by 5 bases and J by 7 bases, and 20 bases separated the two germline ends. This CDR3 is CAWGGPRTKAGYTL. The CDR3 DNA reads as TGTGCCTGGGGGGGGCCGAGGACAAAGGCTGGCTACACCTTA.

The CDR3 spells CASSLGQGNMNTEAFF. The CDR3 DNA is TGCGCCAGCAGCTTGGGACAGGGAAACATGAACACTGAAGCTTTCTTT. This chain joins TRBV5-1 and TRBJ1-1; TRBD1 matches 7 bases. The CDR3 runs 16 residues. J lost 0 bases, V lost 0 bases, and 5 bases had no gene match. Germline lookup yields CDR1 SGHRS and CDR2 YFSETQ.

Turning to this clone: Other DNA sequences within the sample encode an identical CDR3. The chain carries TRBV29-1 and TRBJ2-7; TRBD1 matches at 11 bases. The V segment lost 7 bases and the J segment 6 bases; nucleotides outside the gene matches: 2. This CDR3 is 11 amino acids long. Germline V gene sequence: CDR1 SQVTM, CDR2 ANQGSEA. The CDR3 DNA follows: TGCAGCGGCGGGACAGGGGGCGAGCAGTACTTC. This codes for CSGGTGGEQYF.

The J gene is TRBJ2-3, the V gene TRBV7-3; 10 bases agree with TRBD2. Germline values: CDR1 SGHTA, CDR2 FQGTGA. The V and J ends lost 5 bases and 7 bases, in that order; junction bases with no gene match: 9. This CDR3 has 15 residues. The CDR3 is CASSPRLAGAHTQYF. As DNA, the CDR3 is TGTGCCAGCAGCCCCCGGCTAGCGGGAGCACATACGCAGTATTTT. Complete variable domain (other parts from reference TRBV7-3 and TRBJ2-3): GAGVSQTPSNKVTEKGKYVELRCDPISGHTALYWYRQSLGQGPEFLIYFQGTGAADDSGLPNDRFFAVRPEGSVSTLKIQRTERGDSAVYLCASSPRLAGAHTQYFGPGTRLTVL.

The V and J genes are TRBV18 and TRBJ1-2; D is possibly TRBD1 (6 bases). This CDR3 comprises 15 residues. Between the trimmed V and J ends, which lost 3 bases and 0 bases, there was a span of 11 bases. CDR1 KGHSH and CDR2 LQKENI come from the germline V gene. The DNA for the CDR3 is TGTGCCAGCTCACCTGGGGCAGGGGCTAACTATGGCTACACCTTC. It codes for CASSPGAGANYGYTF.

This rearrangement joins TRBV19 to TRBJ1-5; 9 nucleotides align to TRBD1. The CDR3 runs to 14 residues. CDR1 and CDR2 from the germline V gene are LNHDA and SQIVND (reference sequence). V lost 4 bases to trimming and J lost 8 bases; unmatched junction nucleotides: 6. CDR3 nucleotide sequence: TGTGCCAGTAGTAGTGGGACAGGGTCTGAGCCCCAGCATTTT. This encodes CASSSGTGSEPQHF.

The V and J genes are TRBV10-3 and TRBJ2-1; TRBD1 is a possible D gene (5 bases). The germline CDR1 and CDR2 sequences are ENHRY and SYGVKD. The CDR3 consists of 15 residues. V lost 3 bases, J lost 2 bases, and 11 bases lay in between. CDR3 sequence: CAISDQGQTYNEQFF. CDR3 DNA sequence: TGTGCCATCAGTGATCAGGGTCAGACCTACAATGAGCAGTTCTTC.

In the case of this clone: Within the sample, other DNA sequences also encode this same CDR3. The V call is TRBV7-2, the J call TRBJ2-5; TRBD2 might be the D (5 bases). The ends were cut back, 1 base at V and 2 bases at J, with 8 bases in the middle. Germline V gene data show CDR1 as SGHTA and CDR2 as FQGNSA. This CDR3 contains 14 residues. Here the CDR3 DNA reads TGTGCCAGCAGCTTAGGGTCGGGGCAAGAGACCCAGTACTTC. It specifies CASSLGSGQETQYF.

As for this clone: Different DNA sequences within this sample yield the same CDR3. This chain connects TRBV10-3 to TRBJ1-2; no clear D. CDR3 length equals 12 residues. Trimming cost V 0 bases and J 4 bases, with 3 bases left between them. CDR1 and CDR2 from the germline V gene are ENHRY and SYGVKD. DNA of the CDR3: TGTGCCATCAGTGAGTCGAGCTATGGCTACACCTTC. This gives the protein CAISESSYGYTF.

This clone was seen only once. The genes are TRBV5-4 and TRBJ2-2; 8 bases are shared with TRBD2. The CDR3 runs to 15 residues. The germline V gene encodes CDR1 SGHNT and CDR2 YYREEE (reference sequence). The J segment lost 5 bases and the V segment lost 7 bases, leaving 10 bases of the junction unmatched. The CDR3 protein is CASRGWGGRTGELFF. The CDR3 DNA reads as TGTGCCAGCCGAGGATGGGGCGGGAGGACCGGGGAGCTGTTTTTT.

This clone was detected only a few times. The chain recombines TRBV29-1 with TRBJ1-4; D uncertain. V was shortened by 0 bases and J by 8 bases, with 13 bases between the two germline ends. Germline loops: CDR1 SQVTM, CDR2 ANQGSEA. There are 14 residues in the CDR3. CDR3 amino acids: CSVEEVREREKLFF. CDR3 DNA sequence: TGCAGCGTTGAAGAGGTACGGGAGAGAGAAAAACTGTTTTTT.

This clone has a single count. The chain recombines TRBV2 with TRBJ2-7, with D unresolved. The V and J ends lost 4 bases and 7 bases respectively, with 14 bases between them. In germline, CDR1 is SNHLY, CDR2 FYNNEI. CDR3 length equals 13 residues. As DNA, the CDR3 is TGTGCCAGCAGTGTGTTCCAAAGGGAAGAGCAGTACTTC. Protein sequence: CASSVFQREEQYF.

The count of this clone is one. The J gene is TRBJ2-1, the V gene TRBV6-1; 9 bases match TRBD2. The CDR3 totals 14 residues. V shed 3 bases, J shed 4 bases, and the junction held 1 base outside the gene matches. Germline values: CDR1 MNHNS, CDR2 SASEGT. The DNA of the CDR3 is TGTGCCAGCAGTGATCTAGCGGGATACAATGAGCAGTTCTTC. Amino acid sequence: CASSDLAGYNEQFF.

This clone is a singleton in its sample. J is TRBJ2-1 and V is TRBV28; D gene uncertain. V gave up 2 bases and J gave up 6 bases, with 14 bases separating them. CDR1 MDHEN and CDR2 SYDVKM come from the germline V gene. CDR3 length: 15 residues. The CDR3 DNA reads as TGTGCCAGCAGTTTAGGCCTCGGTTGGGGCAATGAGCAGTTCTTC. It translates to CASSLGLGWGNEQFF.

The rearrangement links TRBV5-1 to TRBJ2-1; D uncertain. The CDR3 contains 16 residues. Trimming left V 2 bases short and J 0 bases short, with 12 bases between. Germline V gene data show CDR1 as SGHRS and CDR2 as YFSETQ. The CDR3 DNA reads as TGCGCCAGCAGCTTTGAAGGGCCGAGCTCCTACAATGAGCAGTTCTTC. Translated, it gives CASSFEGPSSYNEQFF.

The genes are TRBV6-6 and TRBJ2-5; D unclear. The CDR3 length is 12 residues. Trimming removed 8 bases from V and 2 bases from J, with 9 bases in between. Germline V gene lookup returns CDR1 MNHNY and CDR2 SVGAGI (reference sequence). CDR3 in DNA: TGTGCCAGCCAGGAGCAACAAGAGACCCAGTACTTC. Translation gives CASQEQQETQYF.

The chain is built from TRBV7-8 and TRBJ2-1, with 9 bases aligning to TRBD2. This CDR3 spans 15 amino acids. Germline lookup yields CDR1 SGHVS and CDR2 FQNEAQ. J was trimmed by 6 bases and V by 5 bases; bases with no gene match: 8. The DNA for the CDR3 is TGTGCCAGCAGCCCCCGCCTAGCGGGGTCCAATGAGCAGTTCTTC. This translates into CASSPRLAGSNEQFF.

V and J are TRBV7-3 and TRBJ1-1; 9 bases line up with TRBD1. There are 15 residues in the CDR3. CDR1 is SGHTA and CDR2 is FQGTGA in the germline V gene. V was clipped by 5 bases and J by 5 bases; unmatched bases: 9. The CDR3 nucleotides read TGTGCCAGCAGCCGATTAGGGGACAGGGATACTGAAGCTTTCTTT. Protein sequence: CASSRLGDRDTEAFF.

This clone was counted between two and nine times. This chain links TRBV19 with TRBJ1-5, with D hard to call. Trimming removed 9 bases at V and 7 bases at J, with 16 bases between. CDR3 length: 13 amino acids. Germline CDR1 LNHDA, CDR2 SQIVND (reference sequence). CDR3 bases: TGTGCCAGCCATGATCGAGGGAGGCAGCCCCAGCATTTT. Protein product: CASHDRGRQPQHF. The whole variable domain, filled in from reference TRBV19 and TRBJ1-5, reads DGGITQSPKYLFRKEGQNVTLSCEQNLNHDAMYWYRQDPGQGLRLIYYSQIVNDFQKGDIAEGYSVSREKKESFPLTVTSAQKNPTAFYLCASHDRGRQPQHFGDGTRLSIL.

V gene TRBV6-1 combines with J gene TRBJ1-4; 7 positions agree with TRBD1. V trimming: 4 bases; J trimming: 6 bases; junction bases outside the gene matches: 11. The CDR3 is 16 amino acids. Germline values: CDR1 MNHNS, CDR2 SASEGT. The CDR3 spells CASSATGQMVDEKLFF. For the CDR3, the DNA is TGTGCCAGCAGTGCGACAGGGCAGATGGTGGATGAAAAACTGTTTTTT.

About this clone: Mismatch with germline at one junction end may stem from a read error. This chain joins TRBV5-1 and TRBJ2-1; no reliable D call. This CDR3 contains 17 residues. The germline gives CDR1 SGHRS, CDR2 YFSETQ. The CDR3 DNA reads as TGCGCCAGCAGCTTGCATGGTGAGTGGAGCTCCTATAATGAGCAGTTCTTC. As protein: CASSLHGEWSSYNEQFF.

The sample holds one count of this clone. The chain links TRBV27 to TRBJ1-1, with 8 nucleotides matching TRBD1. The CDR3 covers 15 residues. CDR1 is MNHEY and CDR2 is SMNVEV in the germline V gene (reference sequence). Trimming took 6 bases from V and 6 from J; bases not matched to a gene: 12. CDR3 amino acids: CASRQPWTGLAEAFF. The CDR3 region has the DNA TGTGCCAGCAGGCAACCATGGACAGGGCTCGCTGAAGCTTTCTTT.

The CDR3 DNA is TGTGCCAGCAGCCAACGGGCTTACGAGCAGTACTTC. This codes for CASSQRAYEQYF. V and J are TRBV5-8 and TRBJ2-7; D gene uncertain. This CDR3 has 12 residues. CDR1 SGHTS and CDR2 YDEGEE come from the germline V gene. Trimming stripped 4 bases from V and 4 bases from J, with 9 bases between.

CDR3 DNA sequence: TGTGCCAGCAGTTACGAAGGGGGTTTTTATGGCTACACCTTC. Its translation is CASSYEGGFYGYTF. V usage is TRBV6-5 and J usage is TRBJ1-2, with D tentatively TRBD1 (6 bases). Trimming left V 2 bases short and J 5 bases short, with 12 bases between. This CDR3 region has 14 residues. Germline lookup yields CDR1 MNHEY and CDR2 SVGAGI.

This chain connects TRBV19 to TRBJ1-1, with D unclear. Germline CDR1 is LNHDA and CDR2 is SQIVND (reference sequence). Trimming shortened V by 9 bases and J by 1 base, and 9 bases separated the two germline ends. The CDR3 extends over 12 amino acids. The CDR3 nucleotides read TGTGCCAGCCTGAATTGGAACACTGAAGCTTTCTTT. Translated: CASLNWNTEAFF.

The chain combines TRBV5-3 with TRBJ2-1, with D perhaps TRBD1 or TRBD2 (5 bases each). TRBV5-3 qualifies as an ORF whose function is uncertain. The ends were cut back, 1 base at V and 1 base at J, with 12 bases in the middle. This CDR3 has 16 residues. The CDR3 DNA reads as TGTGCCAGAAGCTTGATTCGGGACCTATCCTACAATGAGCAGTTCTTC. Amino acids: CARSLIRDLSYNEQFF.

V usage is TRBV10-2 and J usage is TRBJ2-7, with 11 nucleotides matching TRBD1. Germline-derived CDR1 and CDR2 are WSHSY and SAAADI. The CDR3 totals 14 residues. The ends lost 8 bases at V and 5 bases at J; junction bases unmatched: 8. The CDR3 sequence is CASGRTGGLDEQYF. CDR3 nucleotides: TGCGCCAGCGGCCGGACAGGGGGCTTGGACGAGCAGTACTTC.

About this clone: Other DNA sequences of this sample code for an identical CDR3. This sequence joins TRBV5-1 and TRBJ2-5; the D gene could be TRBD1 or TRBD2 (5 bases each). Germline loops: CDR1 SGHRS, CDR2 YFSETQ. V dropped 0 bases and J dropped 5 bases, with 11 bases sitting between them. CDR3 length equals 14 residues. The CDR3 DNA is TGCGCCAGCAGCTTGGCGGGGCCTGGGGAGACCCAGTACTTC. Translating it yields CASSLAGPGETQYF.

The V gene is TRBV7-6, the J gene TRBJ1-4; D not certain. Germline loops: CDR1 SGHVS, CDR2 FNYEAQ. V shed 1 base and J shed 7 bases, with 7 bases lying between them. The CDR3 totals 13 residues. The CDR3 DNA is TGTGCCAGCAGCTTAGTGGCAGGTGAAAAACTGTTTTTT. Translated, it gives CASSLVAGEKLFF.

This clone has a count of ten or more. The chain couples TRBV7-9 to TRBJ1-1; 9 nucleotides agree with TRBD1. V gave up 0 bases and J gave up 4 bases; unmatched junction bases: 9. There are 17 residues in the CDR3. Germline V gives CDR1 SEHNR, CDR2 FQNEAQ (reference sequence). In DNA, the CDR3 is TGTGCCAGCAGCTTAGCGCGACAGGGGGGATGGATCACTGAAGCTTTCTTT. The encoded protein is CASSLARQGGWITEAFF.

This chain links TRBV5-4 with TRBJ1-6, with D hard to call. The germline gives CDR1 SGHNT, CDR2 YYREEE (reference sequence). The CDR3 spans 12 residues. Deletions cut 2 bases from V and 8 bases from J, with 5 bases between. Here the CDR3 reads CASSFSDSPLHF. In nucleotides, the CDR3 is TGTGCCAGCAGCTTTAGCGATTCACCCCTCCACTTT. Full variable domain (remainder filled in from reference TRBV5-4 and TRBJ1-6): ETGVTQSPTHLIKTRGQQVTLRCSSQSGHNTVSWYQQALGQGPQFIFQYYREEENGRGNFPPRFSGLQFPNYSSELNVNALELDDSALYLCASSFSDSPLHFGNGTRLTVT.